The sequence of this T cell receptor beta chain was determined in a study of cytomegalovirus exposure and HLA in healthy donors. Study results and limitations: TCR beta sequences numbering roughly 18,000 were associated with HLA alleles at 0.05 false discovery rate in a later analysis.

The PCR was carried out with 60 Vbeta primers and 13 Jbeta primers. Some clones are missing from TCRdb's copy, which holds only in-frame ones; the method was immunoSEQ multiplex PCR. The repertoire holds 80,000 to 100,000 clones, with approximately 71% as singletons. About this clone itself: Its matching antigen is unknown.

J lost 1 base, V lost 1 base, and 4 bases had no gene match. The V gene's germline CDR1 is SGHTA and CDR2 FQGNSA. This CDR3 spans 16 amino acids. The sample consisted of PBMCs. The J gene is TRBJ2-1, the V gene TRBV7-2; TRBD1 aligns across 7 bases. This TCR came from a woman aged 18-29 years in good health and CMV-seropositive. CDR3 amino acids: CASSLETGWSYNEQFF. DNA of the CDR3: TGTGCCAGCAGCTTAGAGACAGGGTGGTCCTACAATGAGCAGTTCTTC.